This paragraph reports one TCR beta chain. The antigen is undetermined. The CDR3 consists of 12 residues. Looked up from germline, CDR1 is MNHEY and CDR2 is SVGAGI. V was clipped by 6 bases and J by 5 bases, with 10 bases between them. Assay used: immunoSEQ multiplex PCR; TCRdb lists only in-frame clones, some missing. The sample consists of about 38,000 clones, around 80% of them appearing once. These data originate in a study of OX40 agonist ivuxolimab in advanced cancers. Findings of the study overall: Some patients who did not respond also had low normalized T-cell clonal expansion. CD8+ T cells averaged more expanded clones than CD4+.

The chain links TRBV6-5 to TRBJ2-5; tentatively, D is TRBD1 or TRBD2 (5 bases each). The starting material was CD4+ or CD8+ T cells sorted from blood, obtained in a trial of the OX40 agonist ivuxolimab. The sequence came from an adult with an advanced solid tumor such as melanoma, head and neck, liver or kidney cancer. The CDR3 DNA reads as TGTGCCAGCAGGGGGACCTGGGAGACCCAGTACTTC. Its translation: CASRGTWETQYF.